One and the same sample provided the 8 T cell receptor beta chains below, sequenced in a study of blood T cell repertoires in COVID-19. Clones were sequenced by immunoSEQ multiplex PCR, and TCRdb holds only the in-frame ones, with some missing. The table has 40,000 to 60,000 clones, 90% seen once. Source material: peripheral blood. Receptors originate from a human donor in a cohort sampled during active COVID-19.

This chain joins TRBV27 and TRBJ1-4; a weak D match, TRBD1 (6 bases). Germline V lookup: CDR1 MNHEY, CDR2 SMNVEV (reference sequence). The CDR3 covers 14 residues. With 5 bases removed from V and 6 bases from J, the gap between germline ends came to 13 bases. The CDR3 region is CASSEDSNYEKLFF. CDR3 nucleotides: TGTGCCAGCAGTGAGGACAGCAACTATGAAAAACTGTTTTTT. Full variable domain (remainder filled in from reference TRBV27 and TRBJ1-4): EAQVTQNPRYLITVTGKKLTVTCSQNMNHEYMSWYRQDPGLGLRQIYYSMNVEVTDKGDVPEGYKVSRKEKRNFPLILESPSPNQTSLYFCASSEDSNYEKLFFGSGTQLSVL.

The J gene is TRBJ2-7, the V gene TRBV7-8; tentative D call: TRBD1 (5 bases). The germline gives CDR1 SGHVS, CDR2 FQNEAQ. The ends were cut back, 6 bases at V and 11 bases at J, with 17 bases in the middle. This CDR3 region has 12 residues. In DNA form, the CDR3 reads TGTGCCAGCAGTCAACAGGTACATGAGAAGTACGTC. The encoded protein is CASSQQVHEKYV.

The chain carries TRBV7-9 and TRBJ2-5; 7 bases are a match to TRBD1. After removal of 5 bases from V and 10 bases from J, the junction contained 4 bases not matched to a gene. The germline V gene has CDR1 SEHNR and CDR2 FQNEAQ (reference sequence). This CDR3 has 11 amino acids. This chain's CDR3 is CASSGGQFQYF. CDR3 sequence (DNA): TGTGCCAGCAGCGGGGGACAGTTCCAGTACTTC.

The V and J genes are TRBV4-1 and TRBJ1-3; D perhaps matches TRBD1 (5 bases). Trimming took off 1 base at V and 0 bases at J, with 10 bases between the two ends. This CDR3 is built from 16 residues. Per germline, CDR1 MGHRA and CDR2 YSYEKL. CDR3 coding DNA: TGCGCCAGCAGCCAAGTTCGACAGCTCTCTGGAAACACCATATATTTT. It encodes CASSQVRQLSGNTIYF.

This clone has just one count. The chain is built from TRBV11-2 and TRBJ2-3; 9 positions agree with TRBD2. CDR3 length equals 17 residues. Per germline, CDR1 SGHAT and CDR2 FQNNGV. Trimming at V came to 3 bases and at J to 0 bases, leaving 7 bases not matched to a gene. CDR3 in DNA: TGTGCCAGCAGCTTTTCCAGCGGGAGGTTTAGCACAGATACGCAGTATTTT. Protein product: CASSFSSGRFSTDTQYF. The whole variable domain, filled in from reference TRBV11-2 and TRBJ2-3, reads EAGVAQSPRYKIIEKRQSVAFWCNPISGHATLYWYQQILGQGPKLLIQFQNNGVVDDSQLPKDRFSAERLKGVDSTLKIQPAKLEDSAVYLCASSFSSGRFSTDTQYFGPGTRLTVL.

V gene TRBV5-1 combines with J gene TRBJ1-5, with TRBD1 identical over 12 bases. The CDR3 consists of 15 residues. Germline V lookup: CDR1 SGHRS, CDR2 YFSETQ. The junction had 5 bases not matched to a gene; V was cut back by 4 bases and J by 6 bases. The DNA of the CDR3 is TGCGCCAGCAGCCCGGGGACAGGGGGCAGTCAGCCCCAGCATTTT. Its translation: CASSPGTGGSQPQHF.

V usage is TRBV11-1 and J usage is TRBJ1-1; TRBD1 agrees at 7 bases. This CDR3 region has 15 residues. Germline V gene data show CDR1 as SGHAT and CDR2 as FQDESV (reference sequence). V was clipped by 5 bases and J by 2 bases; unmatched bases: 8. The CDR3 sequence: CASSGLGTANTEAFF. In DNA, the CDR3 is TGTGCCAGCAGCGGACTCGGGACAGCAAACACTGAAGCTTTCTTT.

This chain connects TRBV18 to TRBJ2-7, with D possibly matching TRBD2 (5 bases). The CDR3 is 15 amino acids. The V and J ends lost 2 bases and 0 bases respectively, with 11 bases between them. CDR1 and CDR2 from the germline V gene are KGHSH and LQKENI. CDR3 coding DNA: TGTGCCAGCTCACCAATCTTTCGGGGCTCCTACGAGCAGTACTTC. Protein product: CASSPIFRGSYEQYF.